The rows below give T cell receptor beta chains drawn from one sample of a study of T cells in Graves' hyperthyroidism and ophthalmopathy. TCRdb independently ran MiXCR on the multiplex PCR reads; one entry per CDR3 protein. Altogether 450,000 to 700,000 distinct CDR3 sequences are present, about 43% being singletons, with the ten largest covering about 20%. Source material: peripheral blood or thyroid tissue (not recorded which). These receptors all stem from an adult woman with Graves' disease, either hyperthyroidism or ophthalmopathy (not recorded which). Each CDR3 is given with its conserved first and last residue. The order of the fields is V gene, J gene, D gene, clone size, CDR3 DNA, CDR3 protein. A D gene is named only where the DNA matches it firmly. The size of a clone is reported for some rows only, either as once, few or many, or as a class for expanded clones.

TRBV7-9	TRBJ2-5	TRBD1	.	TGTGCCAGCAGCTTTAATAGGGACAGCAGAGAGACCCAGTACTTC	CASSFNRDSRETQYF
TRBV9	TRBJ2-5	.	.	TGTGCCAGCAGCGGGGGGGGCCCGGAGACCCAGTACTTC	CASSGGGPETQYF
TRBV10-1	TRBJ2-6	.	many	TGCGCCAGCAGGATCACCGGGAACTCTGGGGCCAACGTCCTGACTTTC	CASRITGNSGANVLTF
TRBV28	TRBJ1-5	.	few	TGTGCCAGCAGCCCGTCGACCAATCAGCCCCAGCATTTT	CASSPSTNQPQHF
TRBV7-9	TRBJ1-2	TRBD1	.	TGTGCCAGCAGCACAGACAGGGAAGGCTACACCTTC	CASSTDREGYTF
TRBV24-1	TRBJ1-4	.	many	TGTGCCACCAGTGATTTGAAGGCAACTAATGAAAAACTGTTTTTT	CATSDLKATNEKLFF
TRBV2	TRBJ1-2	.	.	TGTGCCAGTAGTGGGAACCGGCACTATGGCTACACCTTC	CASSGNRHYGYTF
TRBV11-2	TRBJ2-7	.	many	TGTGCCAGCTCGAAAGTAGGTGTTCGCGAGCAGTACTTC	CASSKVGVREQYF
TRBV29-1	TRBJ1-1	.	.	TGCAGCAGTTTAGAGGAGAGCACTGAAGCTTTCTTT	CSSLEESTEAFF
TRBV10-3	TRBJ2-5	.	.	TGTGCCATCAGTCCTAGTTCTGAACAGCCCCAGTACTTC	CAISPSSEQPQYF
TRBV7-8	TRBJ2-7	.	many	TGTGCCAGCAGCTTAGTACCCCAAGCCTCGGACGAGCAGTACTTC	CASSLVPQASDEQYF
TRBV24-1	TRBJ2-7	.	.	TGTGCCACCGCAAGGGGCTACGAGCAGTACTTC	CATARGYEQYF
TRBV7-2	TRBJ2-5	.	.	TGTGCCAGCAGCTTGGGACCCTCCGGGGGAGAGACCCAGTACTTC	CASSLGPSGGETQYF
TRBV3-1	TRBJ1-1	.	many	TGTGCCAGCAGCAACATCAAGATGAACACTGAAGCTTTCTTT	CASSNIKMNTEAFF
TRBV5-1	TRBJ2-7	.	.	TGCGCCAGCAGCTTGGTCCCCGGCGACGAGCAGTACTTC	CASSLVPGDEQYF
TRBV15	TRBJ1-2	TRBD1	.	TGTGCCACCAGCAGAGATCGTCAGGGGGCGAATGGCTACACCTTC	CATSRDRQGANGYTF
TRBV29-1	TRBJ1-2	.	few	TGCAGCGTTGAGTCATCTAACTATGGCTACACCTTC	CSVESSNYGYTF
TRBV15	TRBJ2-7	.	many	TGTGCCACCAGCAGCCGATACTACTACGAGCAGTACTTC	CATSSRYYYEQYF
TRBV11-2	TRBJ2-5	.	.	TGTGCCAGCAGCTTAGGGAGTTCTCGCGGTGGGGCCTATTACCAAGAGACCCAGTACTTC	CASSLGSSRGGAYYQETQYF
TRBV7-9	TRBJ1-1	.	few	TGTGCCAGCTCACCAAACGAAGGTCCTGGGTCTGAAGCTTTCTTT	CASSPNEGPGSEAFF
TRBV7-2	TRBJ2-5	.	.	TGTGCCAGCAGCGCAGGGGCCAGAACAGAAGAGACCCAGTACTTC	CASSAGARTEETQYF
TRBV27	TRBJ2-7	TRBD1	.	TGTGCCAGCGCTAGACAGGGGCGCCCCTACGAGCAGTACTTC	CASARQGRPYEQYF
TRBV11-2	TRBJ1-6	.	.	TGTGCCAGCAGGCAAAGGCTCGGAAATTCACCCCTCCACTTT	CASRQRLGNSPLHF
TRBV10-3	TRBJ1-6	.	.	TGTGCCATCAGTGAAGGAGCAGAGCATTCACCCCTCCACTTT	CAISEGAEHSPLHF
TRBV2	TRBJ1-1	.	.	TGTGCCAGCAGCGTGGGGGGGATGACTGAAGCTTTCTTT	CASSVGGMTEAFF
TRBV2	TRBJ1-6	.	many	TGTGCCAGCAGTGATGGGAAAACCGGTAATTCACCCCTCCACTTT	CASSDGKTGNSPLHF
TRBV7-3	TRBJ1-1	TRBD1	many	TGTGCCAGCAGCACACCGACAGGGTCTGAAGCTTTCTTT	CASSTPTGSEAFF
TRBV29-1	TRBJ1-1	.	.	TGCAGCGTTGAACGACCGAACACTGAAGCTTTCTTT	CSVERPNTEAFF